These 5 T cell receptor beta chains came from one sample sequenced in a study of T cell responses to AZD1222 COVID-19 vaccine. The data were produced by immunoSEQ multiplex PCR, yet TCRdb's version contains in-frame clones alone and is incomplete. Of 150,000 or so clones in the sample, roughly 92% were seen once. Sample: peripheral blood, taken on day 0 of AZD1222 vaccination. These receptor sequences come from an adult in good health.

This clone was found once. This chain links TRBV28 with TRBJ1-5; 9 bases map to TRBD1. After removal of 5 bases from V and 4 bases from J, the junction contained 3 bases not matched to a gene. This CDR3 comprises 14 residues. CDR1 is MDHEN and CDR2 is SYDVKM in the germline V gene. The DNA of the CDR3 is TGTGCCAGCAGTCCGGACAGGGGAAATCAGCCCCAGCATTTT. It is translated as CASSPDRGNQPQHF. Filled out from reference TRBV28 and TRBJ1-5, the complete variable domain reads DVKVTQSSRYLVKRTGEKVFLECVQDMDHENMFWYRQDPGLGLRLIYFSYDVKMKEKGDIPEGYSVSREKKERFSLILESASTNQTSMYLCASSPDRGNQPQHFGDGTRLSIL.

The chain combines TRBV15 with TRBJ2-1; possibly TRBD1 for D (6 bases). Trimming removed 4 bases at V and 7 bases at J, with 14 bases between. The CDR3 is 14 residues long. Germline assignment: CDR1 LNHNV and CDR2 YYDKDF (reference sequence). The CDR3 here is CATSTLRGGNEQFF. CDR3 nucleotide sequence: TGTGCCACCAGCACCCTAAGAGGGGGAAATGAGCAGTTCTTC. Based on the CDR3 plus reference TRBV15 and TRBJ2-1, the full variable domain is DAMVIQNPRYQVTQFGKPVTLSCSQTLNHNVMYWYQQKSSQAPKLLFHYYDKDFNNEADTPDNFQSRRPNTSFCFLDIRSPGLGDTAMYLCATSTLRGGNEQFFGPGTRLTVL.

This clone was observed once. DNA of the CDR3: TGTGCCAGCAGCCCCTGGGGGGGGGCCGCCTACAATGAGCAGTTCTTC. Its protein is CASSPWGGAAYNEQFF. V is TRBV27 and J is TRBJ2-1; D might be TRBD2 (7 bases). V gave up 6 bases and J gave up 2 bases, with 17 bases separating them. Germline CDR1 reads MNHEY; CDR2 reads SMNVEV (reference sequence). The CDR3 loop spans 16 amino acids.

V usage is TRBV29-1 and J usage is TRBJ1-4; 8 bases are shared with TRBD1. Germline assignment: CDR1 SQVTM and CDR2 ANQGSEA. The CDR3 is 13 amino acids. The V and J ends lost 5 bases and 7 bases, in that order; junction bases with no gene match: 6. CDR3 nucleotides: TGCAGCGTTCAACAGGGGGGGGGTGAAAAACTGTTTTTT. Translated: CSVQQGGGEKLFF.

The chain combines TRBV9 with TRBJ2-7; the match to TRBD2 covers 9 bases. Trimming cost V 4 bases and J 1 base; bases outside gene matches: 6. This CDR3 comprises 15 residues. Germline values: CDR1 SGDLS, CDR2 YYNGEE. CDR3 region: CASSSQTSGSYEQYF. As DNA, the CDR3 is TGTGCCAGCAGCTCTCAGACTAGCGGTTCCTACGAGCAGTACTTC.